This TCR beta chain stems from a study of cytomegalovirus exposure and HLA in healthy donors. The PCR employed 60 Vbeta primers together with 13 Jbeta primers. Method: immunoSEQ multiplex PCR; TCRdb's copy keeps in-frame clones and lacks some. The data hold about 92,000 clones, with roughly 80% observed a single time. The CDR3 runs 20 residues. V gave up 5 bases and J gave up 0 bases, with 27 bases separating them. Germline CDR1 is LGHNA and CDR2 is YSLEER. The sample taken for sequencing was PBMCs. The genes are TRBV4-3 and TRBJ2-3, with D perhaps matching TRBD2 (5 bases). This TCR derives from a girl under 10 years old in good health and CMV-seropositive. CDR3 loop: CASSSYYQTTGPSSTDTQYF. DNA for the CDR3: TGCGCCAGCAGCTCCTATTACCAGACTACGGGCCCTTCTAGCACAGATACGCAGTATTTT.